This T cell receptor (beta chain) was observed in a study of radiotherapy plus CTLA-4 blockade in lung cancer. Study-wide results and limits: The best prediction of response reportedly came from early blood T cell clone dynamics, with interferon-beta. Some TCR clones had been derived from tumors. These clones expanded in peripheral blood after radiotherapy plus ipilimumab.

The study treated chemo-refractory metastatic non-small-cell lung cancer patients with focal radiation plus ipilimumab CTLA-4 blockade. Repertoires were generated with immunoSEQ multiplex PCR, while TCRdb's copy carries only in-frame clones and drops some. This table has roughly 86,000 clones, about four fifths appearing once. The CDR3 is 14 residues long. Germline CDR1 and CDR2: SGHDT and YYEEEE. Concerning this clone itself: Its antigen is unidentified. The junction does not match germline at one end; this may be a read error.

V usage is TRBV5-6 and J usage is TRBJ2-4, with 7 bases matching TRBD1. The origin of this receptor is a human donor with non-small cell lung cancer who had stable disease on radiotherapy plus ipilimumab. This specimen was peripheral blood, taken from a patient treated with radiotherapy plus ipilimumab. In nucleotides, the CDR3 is TGTGCCAGCAGCTTGGCAGGGGGAAAAAGCATTCAGTACTTC. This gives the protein CASSLAGGKSIQYF.